Presented here are 32 T cell receptor beta chains from one specimen sequenced in a study of a mutant IDH1 vaccine in newly diagnosed glioma. This table comes from immunoSEQ multiplex PCR, and its TCRdb copy is limited to in-frame clones, with some not included. Of 50,000 to 60,000 clones listed, about 91% are singletons. Their specific antigens are unknown. The sample's time point: week 11, during vaccination. Each dose of the vaccine consisted of 300 ug of mutant IDH1 20-mer peptide, with topical imiquimod. Material: PBMCs, obtained from a glioma patient whose treatment included an IDH1 peptide vaccine. The receptors were sampled from a middle-aged man with glioma.

The chain recombines TRBV10-1 with TRBJ2-3; 8 nucleotides match TRBD1. The CDR3 sequence is 13 residues long. Trimming cost V 4 bases and J 4 bases; bases outside gene matches: 1. The germline CDR1 and CDR2 sequences are WNHNN and SYGVQD (reference sequence). The CDR3 reads CASSAGGSDTQYF. The DNA of the CDR3 is TGCGCCAGCAGTGCAGGGGGCTCAGATACGCAGTATTTT.

The chain joins TRBV4-3 to TRBJ1-1; 9 bases map to TRBD1. The germline gives CDR1 LGHNA, CDR2 YSLEER. The CDR3 extends over 15 amino acids. With 3 bases clipped from V and 4 bases from J, the junction kept 6 bases outside the gene matches. CDR3 loop: CASSHAGGQGTEAFF. For the CDR3, the DNA is TGCGCCAGCAGCCATGCAGGGGGACAGGGCACTGAAGCTTTCTTT.

The DNA for the CDR3 is TGCGCCAGCAGCACCCCCGGACAGGGGGCCGCAGATACGCAGTATTTT. Residues: CASSTPGQGAADTQYF. The rearrangement uses TRBV5-1 and TRBJ2-3, with 11 bases identical to TRBD1. The CDR3 consists of 16 residues. The V gene's germline CDR1 is SGHRS and CDR2 YFSETQ. V gave up 4 bases and J gave up 4 bases; unmatched junction bases: 8.

The J gene is TRBJ1-1, the V gene TRBV6-6; TRBD1 matches 8 bases. J gave up 4 bases and V 0 bases, and 4 bases lay outside the gene matches. CDR3 length: 15 amino acids. Germline V lookup: CDR1 MNHNY, CDR2 SVGAGI (reference sequence). The DNA for the CDR3 is TGTGCCAGCAGTTACTCTCGCGGACAGGGCACTGAAGCTTTCTTT. Its translation is CASSYSRGQGTEAFF.

The chain recombines TRBV20-1 with TRBJ2-2; no definite D call. The germline V and J ends were trimmed by 6 bases and 0 bases, with 2 bases remaining between them. Germline loops: CDR1 DFQATT, CDR2 SNEGSKA (reference sequence). The CDR3 spans 11 residues. CDR3 region: CSAPNTGELFF. Here the CDR3 DNA reads TGCAGTGCACCGAACACCGGGGAGCTGTTTTTT.

DNA for the CDR3: TGTGCCAGCAGTTCCACAGCGGGGGGATACAATGAGCAGTTCTTC. Translation: CASSSTAGGYNEQFF. V is TRBV6-5 and J is TRBJ2-1; the match to TRBD2 covers 9 bases. Germline loops: CDR1 MNHEY, CDR2 SVGAGI. Trimming removed 4 bases from V and 4 bases from J; junction bases left unmatched: 5. The CDR3 loop spans 15 amino acids.

The chain recombines TRBV15 with TRBJ2-3; 7 bases line up with TRBD2. The V gene end was trimmed by 4 bases and the J gene end by 4 bases; junction bases not matched to a gene: 11. This CDR3 is 16 amino acids long. From germline, CDR1 is LNHNV and CDR2 YYDKDF (reference sequence). The CDR3 nucleotides are TGTGCCACCAGCAAAGCGGGGACCCCAGAGCCAGATACGCAGTATTTT. Protein product: CATSKAGTPEPDTQYF.

This clone has just one count. The chain employs TRBV30 and TRBJ2-3, with D hard to call. From germline, CDR1 is GTSNPN and CDR2 SVGIG (reference sequence). This CDR3 has 16 residues. The ends were cut back, 1 base at V and 4 bases at J, with 18 bases in the middle. The CDR3, as DNA: TGTGCCTGGAGTGCCCGAGACCGAGCAGCCCCAGATACGCAGTATTTT. Its protein is CAWSARDRAAPDTQYF.

The chain links TRBV5-1 to TRBJ2-7; no definite D call. Germline V lookup: CDR1 SGHRS, CDR2 YFSETQ. Trimming took 0 bases from V and 5 from J, leaving 18 bases between them. CDR3 length equals 16 residues. The CDR3 DNA reads as TGCGCCAGCAGCTTGGAAGGCCGGACCCGTTCTCACGAGCAGTACTTC. Translation: CASSLEGRTRSHEQYF.

The chain couples TRBV5-4 to TRBJ1-2; TRBD1 matches 7 bases. The CDR3 consists of 16 residues. V was clipped by 3 bases and J by 0 bases; unmatched bases: 8. Germline V gene lookup returns CDR1 SGHNT and CDR2 YYREEE (reference sequence). CDR3 protein: CASSWVTGAANYGYTF. The CDR3 DNA reads as TGTGCCAGCAGCTGGGTAACAGGGGCCGCTAACTATGGCTACACCTTC.

A single count supports this clone. This chain links TRBV5-1 with TRBJ1-1; D gene unclear. The V gene lost 5 bases and the J gene lost 1 base, with 15 bases spanning the gap. The germline gives CDR1 SGHRS, CDR2 YFSETQ. The CDR3 runs to 15 residues. This CDR3 reads CASRQNVGRNTEAFF. The CDR3 DNA reads as TGCGCCAGCAGACAGAACGTGGGGAGGAACACTGAAGCTTTCTTT.

CDR3 amino acids: CASSWSGGVYNEQFF. The CDR3 DNA reads as TGCGCCAGCAGCTGGAGCGGGGGGGTCTACAATGAGCAGTTCTTC. The J gene is TRBJ2-1, the V gene TRBV5-1; 10 bases line up with TRBD2. The germline gives CDR1 SGHRS, CDR2 YFSETQ. J lost 3 bases, V lost 3 bases, and 3 bases had no gene match. This CDR3 region has 15 residues.

The chain links TRBV6-6 to TRBJ1-2; no clear D. The CDR3 spans 12 residues. Between the trimmed V and J ends, which lost 7 bases and 1 base, there was a span of 7 bases. In germline, CDR1 is MNHNY, CDR2 SVGAGI (reference sequence). This CDR3 reads CASKPGNYGYTF. In DNA, the CDR3 is TGTGCCAGCAAGCCGGGTAACTATGGCTACACCTTC.

This clone was recorded once. This chain uses TRBV6-5 with TRBJ1-3; D gene uncertain. The V gene's germline CDR1 is MNHEY and CDR2 SVGAGI. The CDR3 length is 14 residues. V lost 4 bases and J lost 0, with 7 bases in between. This chain's CDR3 is CASSSASSGNTIYF. The CDR3 bases are TGTGCCAGCAGTTCCGCGAGCTCTGGAAACACCATATATTTT.

The chain couples TRBV7-8 to TRBJ2-5, with D perhaps matching TRBD1 (7 bases). Germline values: CDR1 SGHVS, CDR2 FQNEAQ. The CDR3 is 14 residues long. V lost 5 bases and J lost 4, with 14 bases in between. This chain's CDR3 is CASSRGTVRETQYF. The CDR3 nucleotides are TGTGCCAGCAGCCGGGGGACAGTACGAGAGACCCAGTACTTC.

The chain uses TRBV4-3 and TRBJ2-7; 14 bases line up with TRBD2. This CDR3 is 18 amino acids long. V lost 1 base to trimming and J lost 0 bases; unmatched junction nucleotides: 5. Germline-derived CDR1 and CDR2 are LGHNA and YSLEER. The CDR3 bases are TGCGCCAGCAGCCAAGTAGGGACTAGCGGGGGAACCTCCTACGAGCAGTACTTC. It yields the protein CASSQVGTSGGTSYEQYF.

J is TRBJ2-2 and V is TRBV28; D is undetermined. The V end lost 9 bases, the J end lost 2 bases, and 10 bases lay between the germline ends. Germline assignment: CDR1 MDHEN and CDR2 SYDVKM. The CDR3 has 13 amino acids. CDR3 residues: CASRLHNTGELFF. CDR3 DNA: TGTGCCAGTCGACTCCATAACACCGGGGAGCTGTTTTTT.

The rearrangement uses TRBV18 and TRBJ2-2, with TRBD1 identical over 11 bases. The V gene end was trimmed by 6 bases and the J gene end by 1 base; junction bases not matched to a gene: 19. There are 21 residues in the CDR3. The germline V gene encodes CDR1 KGHSH and CDR2 LQKENI. The CDR3 loop is CASSGRTGGLAVSWNTGELFF. CDR3 DNA: TGTGCCAGCTCGGGACGGACAGGGGGCTTGGCCGTTTCCTGGAACACCGGGGAGCTGTTTTTT.

The chain combines TRBV5-3 with TRBJ2-3; 10 bases map to TRBD1. TRBV5-3 is labeled an ORF, and its function is uncertain. The CDR3 covers 16 residues. V lost 2 bases and J lost 5; bases outside the gene matches: 8. The CDR3 is CARSFPGTGAGDTQYF. CDR3 DNA: TGTGCCAGAAGCTTCCCCGGGACAGGGGCGGGAGATACGCAGTATTTT.

The chain recombines TRBV27 with TRBJ2-7; D gene uncertain. CDR3 size: 13 residues. CDR1 is MNHEY, CDR2 SMNVEV, per germline (reference sequence). V lost 1 base, J lost 5 bases, and 9 bases lay in between. In DNA form, the CDR3 reads TGTGCCAGCAGTTTATACGGCCCCGACGAGCAGTACTTC. This codes for CASSLYGPDEQYF.

The chain has TRBV30 and TRBJ2-3; no clear D gene. Between the trimmed V and J ends, which lost 0 bases and 4 bases, there was a span of 5 bases. The CDR3 has 12 residues. Germline CDR1 reads GTSNPN; CDR2 reads SVGIG (reference sequence). The CDR3 DNA follows: TGTGCCTGGAGTGTCGGGTCAGATACGCAGTATTTT. Amino acid sequence: CAWSVGSDTQYF.

This clone showed up just once. The CDR3 sequence: CASSLGVNEQYF. CDR3 bases: TGCGCCAGCAGCTTGGGCGTGAACGAGCAGTACTTC. This sequence joins TRBV5-1 and TRBJ2-7; no clear D gene. V gave up 0 bases and J gave up 5 bases, with 6 bases separating them. The CDR3 covers 12 residues. CDR1 and CDR2 (germline): SGHRS, YFSETQ.

The rearrangement links TRBV14 to TRBJ2-7, with 7 bases identical to TRBD1. This CDR3 comprises 15 residues. With 4 bases clipped from V and 2 bases from J, the junction kept 8 bases outside the gene matches. Germline V gives CDR1 SGHDN, CDR2 FVKESK. The DNA for the CDR3 is TGTGCCAGCAGCCGAGTAGGGGGCCCAACCTACGAGCAGTACTTC. Encoded protein: CASSRVGGPTYEQYF.

The chain couples TRBV28 to TRBJ2-7; possible D gene TRBD1, 6 bases. Per germline, CDR1 MDHEN and CDR2 SYDVKM. V was clipped by 7 bases and J by 4 bases, with 8 bases between them. CDR3 length: 11 residues. The CDR3 sequence: CASIQGYEQYF. CDR3 DNA sequence: TGTGCCAGCATACAGGGTTACGAGCAGTACTTC.

In its sample, this clone was seen once. The chain is built from TRBV6-1 and TRBJ1-2; weak D call: TRBD1 (6 bases). Germline lookup yields CDR1 MNHNS and CDR2 SASEGT. The CDR3 contains 16 residues. Trimming shortened V by 0 bases and J by 4 bases, and 15 bases separated the two germline ends. This CDR3 reads CASSEARGALLYGYTF. For the CDR3, the DNA is TGTGCCAGCAGTGAAGCGCGGGGGGCACTCCTCTATGGCTACACCTTC.

This chain links TRBV4-2 with TRBJ2-7; no reliable D call. V lost 1 base, J lost 4 bases, and 5 bases lay in between. CDR3 length: 12 amino acids. CDR1 LGHNA and CDR2 YNFKEQ come from the germline V gene. For the CDR3, the DNA is TGTGCCAGCAGCCAAGGCTATTACGAGCAGTACTTC. Translating gives CASSQGYYEQYF.

The chain links TRBV14 to TRBJ2-7, with D hard to call. There are 14 residues in the CDR3. Trimming stripped 1 base from V and 4 bases from J, with 11 bases between. Germline CDR1 SGHDN, CDR2 FVKESK. This CDR3 is CASSQAFGLYEQYF. The CDR3, as DNA: TGTGCCAGCAGCCAAGCGTTCGGTTTGTACGAGCAGTACTTC.

This chain connects TRBV5-5 to TRBJ2-1; D remains unclear. V dropped 4 bases and J dropped 3 bases, with 2 bases sitting between them. The V gene's germline CDR1 is SGHKS and CDR2 YYEKEE (reference sequence). The CDR3 is 11 residues long. This chain's CDR3 is CASSLYNEQFF. In DNA, the CDR3 is TGTGCCAGCAGCCTCTACAATGAGCAGTTCTTC.

This chain links TRBV13 with TRBJ2-5; possibly TRBD2 for D (5 bases). V dropped 5 bases and J dropped 0 bases, with 16 bases sitting between them. In germline, CDR1 is PRHDT, CDR2 FYEKMQ (reference sequence). CDR3 length equals 16 residues. The CDR3 DNA follows: TGTGCCAGCAGCCTCCTACTAGAGCGCCACCAAGAGACCCAGTACTTC. As protein: CASSLLLERHQETQYF.

This sequence joins TRBV9 and TRBJ2-7; 8 bases align to TRBD2. CDR1 is SGDLS and CDR2 is YYNGEE in the germline V gene. There are 14 residues in the CDR3. The trim removed 2 bases at V and 4 bases at J, leaving 5 bases unmatched. For the CDR3, the DNA is TGTGCCAGCAGCGTCGGGGGGGCGACGTACGAGCAGTACTTC. This encodes CASSVGGATYEQYF.

For this clone: One end of the junction varies from germline; a read error may be responsible. The chain combines TRBV5-8 with TRBJ2-7; maybe TRBD2 (5 bases). This CDR3 contains 10 residues. The germline V gene encodes CDR1 SGHTS and CDR2 YDEGEE. The CDR3: CASSLEVRDF. The CDR3 DNA reads as TGTGCCAGCAGCTTGGAGGTGCGGGACTTC.

This chain joins TRBV6-5 and TRBJ1-4, with TRBD1 matching over 7 bases. Germline CDR1 is MNHEY and CDR2 is SVGAGI. The CDR3 is 15 residues long. Unmatched junction bases numbered 4, after V lost 3 bases and J lost 3 bases. CDR3 amino acids: CASSYLGTANEKLFF. The CDR3 nucleotides are TGTGCCAGCAGTTATTTGGGGACAGCTAATGAAAAACTGTTTTTT.